These T cell receptor beta chains were read from a single sample in a study of cytomegalovirus exposure and HLA in healthy donors. Here immunoSEQ multiplex PCR was the method, and the copy in TCRdb shows in-frame clones only, minus some. The sample lists about 150,000 clones, roughly three quarters occurring once. The sequenced sample was PBMCs. The receptors come from a middle-aged woman in good health and CMV-seronegative. CDR3s include the opening cysteine and the closing phenylalanine or tryptophan. Fields, in order: clone size, D gene, J gene, V gene, CDR3 protein, CDR3 DNA. A D gene is named only where the DNA matches it firmly. Expanded clones are given a class, and other clones once, few, many or no size at all.

size: .
D: .
J: TRBJ2-7
V: TRBV7-8
CDR3: CASSLAFIGSTSYEQYF
DNA: TGTGCCAGCAGCTTAGCTTTCATCGGGAGCACCTCCTACGAGCAGTACTTC

size: .
D: .
J: TRBJ1-1
V: TRBV5-1
CDR3: CASSSFGSTGTTEAFF
DNA: TGCGCCAGCAGCTCGTTCGGCTCGACAGGAACAACTGAAGCTTTCTTT

size: few
D: TRBD1
J: TRBJ1-1
V: TRBV2
CDR3: CASRGQVMNTEAFF
DNA: TGTGCCAGCAGGGGACAGGTCATGAACACTGAAGCTTTCTTT

size: .
D: .
J: TRBJ1-5
V: TRBV19
CDR3: CASSIGREWGGFQPQHF
DNA: TGTGCCAGTAGTATTGGGCGCGAATGGGGGGGCTTTCAGCCCCAGCATTTT

size: few
D: .
J: TRBJ1-2
V: TRBV28
CDR3: CASSLINRESYGYTF
DNA: TGTGCCAGCAGTTTAATTAACAGGGAAAGCTATGGCTACACCTTC

size: .
D: TRBD2
J: TRBJ2-1
V: TRBV28
CDR3: CASSVRAGGRDEQFF
DNA: TGTGCCAGCAGTGTCCGCGCGGGGGGGCGGGATGAGCAGTTCTTC

size: .
D: TRBD1
J: TRBJ2-4
V: TRBV5-1
CDR3: CASSYGDRGHIQYF
DNA: TGCGCCAGCAGCTACGGGGACAGGGGGCACATTCAGTACTTC

size: .
D: .
J: TRBJ1-2
V: TRBV6-5
CDR3: CASSYSRLRGNYGYTF
DNA: TGTGCCAGCAGTTACTCGAGGCTCCGGGGTAACTATGGCTACACCTTC

size: .
D: .
J: TRBJ2-7
V: TRBV7-2
CDR3: CASSSSQTQQYF
DNA: TGTGCCAGCAGCTCATCTCAGACTCAGCAGTACTTC

size: .
D: .
J: TRBJ2-3
V: TRBV11-3
CDR3: CASTLTGTDTQYF
DNA: TGTGCCAGCACCCTCACTGGCACAGATACGCAGTATTTT

size: .
D: .
J: TRBJ2-1
V: TRBV11-2
CDR3: CASSSSGLSGYEQFF
DNA: TGTGCCAGCAGCTCCAGCGGATTAAGCGGCTATGAGCAGTTCTTC

size: .
D: TRBD2
J: TRBJ2-4
V: TRBV10-3
CDR3: CAISEGTSGSRNIQYF
DNA: TGTGCCATCAGTGAGGGGACTAGCGGGAGCAGAAACATTCAGTACTTC

size: .
D: TRBD2
J: TRBJ2-3
V: TRBV7-9
CDR3: CSSSLSSGTSTDTQYF
DNA: TGTTCCAGCAGCTTATCTAGCGGAACTAGCACAGATACGCAGTATTTT

size: .
D: .
J: TRBJ2-4
V: TRBV5-1
CDR3: CASSLIPGVAKNIQYF
DNA: TGCGCCAGCAGCCTAATACCCGGGGTAGCCAAAAACATTCAGTACTTC

size: .
D: .
J: TRBJ1-2
V: TRBV7-8
CDR3: CASSPDRHYGYTF
DNA: TGTGCCAGCAGCCCAGACAGGCACTATGGCTACACCTTC

size: .
D: .
J: TRBJ2-1
V: TRBV2
CDR3: CASREVNNEQFF
DNA: TGTGCCAGCAGGGAGGTAAACAATGAGCAGTTCTTC

size: once
D: .
J: TRBJ2-2
V: TRBV14
CDR3: CASSQPRQAGTGELFF
DNA: TGTGCCAGCAGCCAACCAAGACAGGCAGGCACCGGGGAGCTGTTTTTT

size: .
D: TRBD1
J: TRBJ1-1
V: TRBV6-1
CDR3: CASSPGQGTEAFF
DNA: TGTGCCAGCAGTCCGGGACAGGGCACTGAAGCTTTCTTT

size: .
D: TRBD1
J: TRBJ1-5
V: TRBV5-8
CDR3: CASSPGTGSSPQHF
DNA: TGTGCCAGCAGCCCCGGGACAGGTTCCTCTCCCCAGCATTTT

size: .
D: .
J: TRBJ2-2
V: TRBV4-2
CDR3: CASSPRVPNTGELFF
DNA: TGTGCCAGCAGCCCAAGAGTACCGAACACCGGGGAGCTGTTTTTT

size: .
D: TRBD2
J: TRBJ2-1
V: TRBV9
CDR3: CASSVSGKQFF
DNA: TGTGCCAGCAGCGTTAGCGGGAAGCAGTTCTTC

size: .
D: TRBD2
J: TRBJ2-5
V: TRBV28
CDR3: CASSSLAGVETQYF
DNA: TGTGCCAGCAGCTCACTAGCGGGAGTGGAGACCCAGTACTTC

size: .
D: .
J: TRBJ2-5
V: TRBV7-9
CDR3: CASLPPGETQYF
DNA: TGTGCCAGTCTTCCTCCGGGGGAGACCCAGTACTTC

size: .
D: TRBD2
J: TRBJ2-1
V: TRBV28
CDR3: CASSPVRTSGNFAKQFF
DNA: TGTGCCAGCAGTCCGGTACGGACTAGCGGGAACTTCGCAAAGCAGTTCTTC

size: .
D: .
J: TRBJ2-7
V: TRBV15
CDR3: CATSRYGYEQYF
DNA: TGTGCCACCAGCAGATACGGCTACGAGCAGTACTTC

size: .
D: .
J: TRBJ2-4
V: TRBV11-3
CDR3: CASSEGGGVAKNIQYF
DNA: TGTGCCAGCAGCGAAGGGGGCGGGGTAGCCAAAAACATTCAGTACTTC

size: once
D: TRBD1
J: TRBJ2-5
V: TRBV18
CDR3: CASSLTDRGQRETQYF
DNA: TGTGCCAGCTCCCTCACCGACAGGGGGCAACGAGAGACCCAGTACTTC

size: .
D: .
J: TRBJ1-6
V: TRBV6-5
CDR3: CASSYGGSDSPLHF
DNA: TGTGCCAGCAGTTACGGAGGCTCGGATTCACCCCTCCACTTT

size: .
D: .
J: TRBJ1-1
V: TRBV15
CDR3: CATSRDGGTTEAFF
DNA: TGTGCCACCAGCAGAGATGGAGGGACCACTGAAGCTTTCTTT

size: .
D: TRBD2
J: TRBJ2-1
V: TRBV11-3
CDR3: CASSLAGTSGGPSSYNEQFF
DNA: TGTGCCAGCAGCTTAGCCGGGACTAGCGGGGGGCCAAGCTCCTACAATGAGCAGTTCTTC

size: .
D: TRBD2
J: TRBJ2-2
V: TRBV9
CDR3: CASSVSSGANTGELFF
DNA: TGTGCCAGCAGCGTATCTAGCGGGGCGAACACCGGGGAGCTGTTTTTT

size: .
D: .
J: TRBJ1-4
V: TRBV20-1
CDR3: CSARREKLFF
DNA: TGCAGTGCTCGCAGGGAAAAACTGTTTTTT